This record covers a single T cell receptor beta chain. The antigen is unknown. Vbeta (60) and Jbeta (13) primers were used in the PCR. Profiled with immunoSEQ multiplex PCR; TCRdb holds only in-frame clones, not every one. The table records some 120,000 clones, 60% to 75% of them present only once. The record originates from a study of cytomegalovirus exposure and HLA in healthy donors. Points from the study as a whole: The study found most TCR sequences rare, yet found some public TCRs in many donors. What a later analysis reportedly showed was that an Asian-associated ancestry cluster had fewer N-insertions than the 666-donor mean.

This receptor was identified in a woman aged 45 to 65 in good health and CMV-seropositive. Input material: PBMCs.

The DNA for the CDR3 is TGCGCCAGCAGCCAAGAGGGACAGACAGCCGGGGGCTATCATGGCTACACCTTC. It codes for CASSQEGQTAGGYHGYTF. The chain couples TRBV4-1 to TRBJ1-2; 7 positions match TRBD1. V trimming: 0 bases; J trimming: 6 bases; junction bases outside the gene matches: 16. Looked up from germline, CDR1 is MGHRA and CDR2 is YSYEKL. The CDR3 is 18 amino acids.